The 7 T cell receptor beta chains below were found in one sample sequenced in a study of blood T cell repertoires in COVID-19. Repertoires were generated with immunoSEQ multiplex PCR, while TCRdb's copy carries only in-frame clones and drops some. The sample has roughly 330,000 clones; around 87% are singletons. The source material was PBMCs or T cells enriched from blood (not recorded which). The receptors come from a woman aged 25 to 39 who had recovered from COVID-19.

A single count supports this clone. The V gene is TRBV29-1, the J gene TRBJ1-1, with D possibly being TRBD1 (5 bases). V was shortened by 5 bases and J by 7 bases, with 14 bases between the two germline ends. Looked up from germline, CDR1 is SQVTM and CDR2 is ANQGSEA. The CDR3 covers 12 residues. The CDR3 reads CSVWAGRGEAFF. The CDR3, as DNA: TGCAGCGTTTGGGCAGGGAGGGGTGAAGCTTTCTTT.

In the case of this clone: Other DNA sequences in this specimen translate into the identical CDR3. The chain combines TRBV5-1 with TRBJ1-2; maybe TRBD1 (5 bases). Trimming shortened V by 0 bases and J by 6 bases, and 9 bases separated the two germline ends. CDR1 and CDR2 from the germline V gene are SGHRS and YFSETQ. There are 13 residues in the CDR3. This CDR3 reads CASSLGQGNGYTF. CDR3 DNA: TGCGCCAGCAGCTTGGGGCAGGGAAATGGCTACACCTTC. The complete variable domain, with remaining parts taken from reference TRBV5-1 and TRBJ1-2, reads KAGVTQTPRYLIKTRGQQVTLSCSPISGHRSVSWYQQTPGQGLQFLFEYFSETQRNKGNFPGRFSGRQFSNSRSEMNVSTLELGDSALYLCASSLGQGNGYTFGSGTRLTVV.

The V call is TRBV2, the J call TRBJ2-7; 9 positions match TRBD1. J lost 4 bases, V lost 6 bases, and 7 bases had no gene match. This CDR3 has 14 residues. In germline, CDR1 is SNHLY, CDR2 FYNNEI. CDR3 sequence (DNA): TGTGCCAGCAGCTCCGACAGGGGGTATTACGAGCAGTACTTC. This gives the protein CASSSDRGYYEQYF.

This chain connects TRBV6-1 to TRBJ1-2, with 10 bases identical to TRBD1. The ends lost 0 bases at V and 3 bases at J; junction bases unmatched: 10. This CDR3 has 18 amino acids. Per the germline V gene, CDR1 is MNHNS and CDR2 is SASEGT. Here the CDR3 DNA reads TGTGCCAGCAGTGAAGCGGGCGGGACAGGGGCGTTCGACTATGGCTACACCTTC. Amino acid sequence: CASSEAGGTGAFDYGYTF.

The chain is built from TRBV2 and TRBJ2-5; TRBD2 agrees at 10 bases. From germline, CDR1 is SNHLY and CDR2 FYNNEI. After removal of 7 bases from V and 2 bases from J, the junction contained 10 bases not matched to a gene. This CDR3 contains 16 residues. CDR3 in DNA: TGTGCCAGCAAGGCGAGGAGCGGGGGGGAGCAAGAGACCCAGTACTTC. This sequence encodes CASKARSGGEQETQYF.

The V gene is TRBV27, the J gene TRBJ2-7; 11 bases match TRBD1. Germline V lookup: CDR1 MNHEY, CDR2 SMNVEV (reference sequence). This CDR3 region has 14 residues. V was pared by 4 bases and J by 6 bases, with 5 bases of the junction left unmatched. The CDR3 DNA follows: TGTGCCAGCAGTTCCGGGACAGGGGGGCCCGAGCAGTACTTC. Translating it yields CASSSGTGGPEQYF.

This rearrangement joins TRBV6-2 or TRBV6-3 to TRBJ2-1; D is possibly TRBD1 (7 bases). The CDR3 contains 15 residues. Trimming left V 6 bases short and J 4 bases short, with 16 bases between. Germline V CDR1 and CDR2: MNHEY, SVGEGT. The CDR3 DNA reads as TGTGCCAGCAGCCCCGGGGGACAGAGATACAATGAGCAGTTCTTC. Its protein is CASSPGGQRYNEQFF.